This paragraph covers one TCR beta chain sequence. There is no known antigen for this receptor. No clone much larger than this one lies a single base away; base qualities are absent. Whole blood was collected in K2EDTA tubes by collaborating institutions according to the institutions' own protocols. For TCRbeta analysis, collaborators shipped samples as frozen whole blood, isolated PBMCs, or DNA extracted from either of those sample types. This entry comes from a study of blood T cell repertoires in COVID-19 (dated by TCRdb to 2020 to 2022). About the investigation overall: Samples covering the acute and convalescent phases of COVID-19 were provided by collaborators in the United States, Italy and Spain. The material from the prospective study consisted of cDNA or gDNA derived from T cells, B-cell-depleted T cells, or PBMCs. Deeply sampled blood TCRbeta repertoires from subjects exposed to, actively infected with, or recovered from COVID-19 were included in the dataset. The repertoires were made available in a free public database intended to serve as a resource for research on the immune response to SARS-CoV-2. The samples were drawn from two sources: the first 160 participants of the ongoing ImmuneRACE study, and 1,000 to 1,500 subjects contributed by 6 global collaborators. Sample metadata almost always included a de-identified subject ID, COVID-19 status, age in years and sex. Where HLA class I and class II types were available, the types were taken from metadata supplied by the sample provider, not from assay-based typing.

TCRbeta CDR3 regions were amplified from genomic DNA by means of the immunoSEQ Assay, a bias-controlled multiplex PCR. On the study's bioinformatics: The number of nucleated cells in each sample was estimated by amplification of reference gene primers within the assay. To quantify the absolute abundance of each unique TCRbeta CDR3 rearrangement, sequence reads were collapsed and filtered. Productive Simpson clonality was computed per sample as the square root of Simpson's diversity index over productive rearrangements. TCRdb re-hosts the immuneACCESS table, in-frame sequences only. Its copies lack some clones; in the studies checked, an unresolved V gene accounts for under half of them, and the cause for the rest is not known. The DNA gave D and trimming, while V, J and clone size come from that table. Present in this sample are 70,000 to 80,000 clones, over 65% of which were seen just once. 10% to 15% of the sample rests with the top ten.

Study-wide findings and limitations: How much clinical and demographic metadata was included differed by source and by participant, and the metadata was provided uncurated.

CDR1 and CDR2, per the germline V gene, are ENHRY and SYGVKD. V has 8 bases trimmed and J has 3 bases trimmed; junction bases matching no gene number 10. The CDR3 starts with the cysteine, ends with the phenylalanine, and has 14 residues. Just the 42-base CDR3 DNA is kept, in frame starting at base 1. This TCR came from a human donor in a cohort sampled during active COVID-19. The chain is made from TRBV10-3 and TRBJ2-7; TRBD1 aligns with 7 central bases. Sequencing used peripheral blood. The nucleotide sequence reads as follows: TGTGCCATCGCCGGGACAGCGAGCAACTACGAGCAGTACTTC. This codes for CAIAGTASNYEQYF.